A single sample gave rise to the 24 T cell receptor beta chains below, sequenced in a study of memory CD4+ T cells and cytomegalovirus serostatus. Sequencing used immunoSEQ multiplex PCR; TCRdb keeps in-frame clones, though not all of them. The data contain about 64,000 clones, approximately 77% of them singletons. The sort gate was single viable CD3+CD4+CD8-CD45RO+ cells for memory CD4+ T cells. The sample taken for sequencing was memory CD4+ T cells from blood. The receptor source for this set is an adult in good health and CMV-seronegative.

This chain connects TRBV11-3 to TRBJ2-1; 7 bases are a match to TRBD2. The CDR3 runs to 14 residues. Germline V lookup: CDR1 SGHNT, CDR2 YENEEA. With V trimmed by 3 bases and J by 10 bases, 9 bases remained unmatched. The CDR3 spells CASSLGRSSGEQFF. CDR3 DNA: TGTGCCAGCAGCTTGGGGAGATCTAGCGGAGAGCAGTTCTTC.

This chain uses TRBV9 with TRBJ1-3; no definite D call. V dropped 4 bases and J dropped 1 base, with 6 bases sitting between them. CDR1 SGDLS and CDR2 YYNGEE come from the germline V gene. The CDR3 totals 13 residues. CDR3 sequence reads: CASSIRSGNTIYF. DNA of the CDR3: TGTGCCAGCAGCATCAGATCTGGAAACACCATATATTTT.

This chain uses TRBV30 with TRBJ1-2; a possible D gene is TRBD1 (5 bases). The length of the CDR3 is 13 residues. Germline lookup yields CDR1 GTSNPN and CDR2 SVGIG (reference sequence). The V and J ends lost 2 bases and 1 base respectively, with 8 bases between them. This CDR3 is CAWSPDSNYGYTF. The CDR3 DNA reads TGTGCCTGGAGTCCCGACAGTAACTATGGCTACACCTTC.

The chain employs TRBV7-3 and TRBJ2-5, with 9 bases matching TRBD1. The trim removed 8 bases at V and 5 bases at J, leaving 6 bases unmatched. The CDR3 totals 13 residues. Germline CDR1 SGHTA, CDR2 FQGTGA. For the CDR3, the DNA is TGTGCCAGCGGACTAGGACAGGGGGAGACCCAGTACTTC. Translation: CASGLGQGETQYF.

The chain recombines TRBV6-1 with TRBJ2-7, with D possibly matching TRBD2 (5 bases). CDR1 and CDR2 (germline): MNHNS, SASEGT. This CDR3 spans 15 amino acids. The V end lost 2 bases, the J end lost 3 bases, and 14 bases lay between the germline ends. The chain's CDR3 is CASSENGLIGYEQYF. As DNA, the CDR3 is TGTGCCAGCAGTGAAAACGGACTTATCGGCTACGAGCAGTACTTC.

J is TRBJ2-7 and V is TRBV28, with 9 positions matching TRBD1. The CDR3 runs 16 residues. Germline V gene sequence: CDR1 MDHEN, CDR2 SYDVKM. The V and J ends lost 6 bases and 1 base, in that order; junction bases with no gene match: 10. The DNA of the CDR3 is TGTGCCAGCAGCCAACCAACAGGGGGCAAATCCTACGAGCAGTACTTC. Protein sequence: CASSQPTGGKSYEQYF. The full variable domain, in which reference TRBV28 and TRBJ2-7 provide the parts outside the CDR3, is DVKVTQSSRYLVKRTGEKVFLECVQDMDHENMFWYRQDPGLGLRLIYFSYDVKMKEKGDIPEGYSVSREKKERFSLILESASTNQTSMYLCASSQPTGGKSYEQYFGPGTRLTVT.

The rearrangement joins TRBV6-6 to TRBJ1-1; 7 bases are shared with TRBD1. The V gene end was trimmed by 2 bases and the J gene end by 4 bases; junction bases not matched to a gene: 4. The length of the CDR3 is 14 residues. The germline gives CDR1 MNHNY, CDR2 SVGAGI (reference sequence). CDR3 sequence (DNA): TGTGCCAGCAGTTACGGCGCAGGGGGCACTGAAGCTTTCTTT. Its protein is CASSYGAGGTEAFF.

The chain has TRBV6-5 and TRBJ1-4; D may be TRBD1 (6 bases). Trimming removed 5 bases at V and 12 bases at J, with 10 bases between. Germline assignment: CDR1 MNHEY and CDR2 SVGAGI. The CDR3 is made up of 11 amino acids. CDR3 DNA: TGTGCCAGCAGTCGCGAGGGGGAACTGTTTTTT. This codes for CASSREGELFF.

CDR3 DNA: TGTGCCAGCAGTCCCGTCGGTAGCGCCTCTGGGGCCAACGTCCTGACTTTC. Protein sequence: CASSPVGSASGANVLTF. The rearrangement uses TRBV27 and TRBJ2-6; TRBD2 is a possible D gene (5 bases). Trimming cost V 5 bases and J 0 bases, with 14 bases left between them. From germline, CDR1 is MNHEY and CDR2 SMNVEV (reference sequence). The CDR3 consists of 17 residues.

This clone occurred a few times. The CDR3 nucleotides read TGTGCCAGCAGCCGCACAGATACGCAGTATTTT. Its translation: CASSRTDTQYF. The rearrangement joins TRBV28 to TRBJ2-3; D gene unclear. Looked up from germline, CDR1 is MDHEN and CDR2 is SYDVKM. The V end was cut by 6 bases, the J end by 1 base, with 2 bases between. There are 11 residues in the CDR3.

J is TRBJ2-3 and V is TRBV11-3, with a tentative D call TRBD1 (6 bases). The germline V gene has CDR1 SGHNT and CDR2 YENEEA. The CDR3 totals 15 residues. Trimming took off 4 bases at V and 3 bases at J, with 14 bases between the two ends. CDR3 residues: CASSSSTGTTDTQYF. The CDR3 coding sequence is TGTGCCAGCAGCTCCTCTACAGGGACAACAGATACGCAGTATTTT.

This clone was seen only once. This chain joins TRBV19 and TRBJ2-5; 9 bases fit TRBD2. CDR3 length: 16 residues. Germline V CDR1 and CDR2: LNHDA, SQIVND (reference sequence). Unmatched junction bases numbered 9, after V lost 6 bases and J lost 1 base. This CDR3 is CASRNAGGTRQETQYF. The CDR3 nucleotides are TGTGCCAGTAGGAACGCGGGAGGGACACGCCAAGAGACCCAGTACTTC.

V and J are TRBV2 and TRBJ1-1; D not certain. The CDR3 is 14 residues long. V was shortened by 4 bases and J by 4 bases, with 13 bases between the two germline ends. In germline, CDR1 is SNHLY, CDR2 FYNNEI. The CDR3 region has the DNA TGTGCCAGCAGTGTTGTGCAGCCTTCCACTGAAGCTTTCTTT. It encodes CASSVVQPSTEAFF.

The CDR3 loop reads CASSLDIESPLHF. The DNA for the CDR3 is TGTGCCAGCAGCTTGGACATAGAGTCACCCCTCCACTTT. This chain links TRBV5-4 with TRBJ1-6; no reliable D call. The CDR3 sequence is 13 residues long. Germline V gives CDR1 SGHNT, CDR2 YYREEE (reference sequence). Trimming shortened V by 0 bases and J by 10 bases, and 8 bases separated the two germline ends.

The chain employs TRBV14 and TRBJ2-7, with TRBD1 matching 9 bases. This CDR3 is 16 amino acids long. Germline V gives CDR1 SGHDN, CDR2 FVKESK. Trimming cost V 5 bases and J 3 bases; bases outside gene matches: 11. CDR3 sequence reads: CASSKGTGPFLYEQYF. The CDR3 nucleotides read TGTGCCAGCAGCAAAGGGACAGGGCCCTTTCTCTACGAGCAGTACTTC.

In DNA, the CDR3 is TGTGCCAGCAGCTTGGGACTTCAAGAGACCCAGTACTTC. It translates to CASSLGLQETQYF. The chain joins TRBV11-3 to TRBJ2-5, with a weak D call TRBD2 (6 bases). V was trimmed by 3 bases and J by 2 bases, leaving 7 bases between them. The CDR3 runs 13 residues. The germline CDR1 and CDR2 sequences are SGHNT and YENEEA.

This clone was counted between two and nine times. V gene TRBV10-3 combines with J gene TRBJ2-5, with 7 bases aligning to TRBD1. The germline gives CDR1 ENHRY, CDR2 SYGVKD. V shed 5 bases, J shed 5 bases, and the junction held 20 bases outside the gene matches. CDR3 length: 18 amino acids. CDR3 bases: TGTGCCATCAGTAAGAGACCCCGGTATAGGGGGCAGCAGGAGACCCAGTACTTC. Translation: CAISKRPRYRGQQETQYF.

This clone was counted once. The V gene is TRBV7-9, the J gene TRBJ2-2; D is ambiguous. The V and J ends lost 5 bases and 6 bases respectively, with 13 bases between them. Germline values: CDR1 SEHNR, CDR2 FQNEAQ (reference sequence). The CDR3 spans 14 residues. The CDR3 DNA is TGTGCCAGCAGCCCTGGGCCTGCTCCCGGGGAGCTGTTTTTT. The encoded protein is CASSPGPAPGELFF. The variable domain in full, completed from reference TRBV7-9 and TRBJ2-2, reads DTGVSQNPRHKITKRGQNVTFRCDPISEHNRLYWYRQTLGQGPEFLTYFQNEAQLEKSRLLSDRFSAERPKGSFSTLEIQRTEQGDSAMYLCASSPGPAPGELFFGEGSRLTVL.

This chain's CDR3 is CASSHQQGSVGEKLFF. DNA for the CDR3: TGTGCCAGCAGTCACCAACAGGGTAGTGTGGGTGAAAAACTGTTTTTT. The chain has TRBV7-9 and TRBJ1-4, with D maybe TRBD1 (6 bases). CDR3 length equals 16 residues. With 6 bases removed from V and 7 bases from J, the gap between germline ends came to 21 bases. Looked up from germline, CDR1 is SEHNR and CDR2 is FQNEAQ (reference sequence).

This clone is a singleton in its sample. This chain joins TRBV9 and TRBJ2-2; D not resolved. V lost 3 bases to trimming and J lost 5 bases, with 11 bases between them. This CDR3 is built from 14 residues. Germline CDR1 reads SGDLS; CDR2 reads YYNGEE. The CDR3 sequence: CASSAIVNTGELFF. The CDR3 DNA reads as TGTGCCAGCAGCGCCATTGTAAATACCGGGGAGCTGTTTTTT. Full variable domain (rest looked up from reference TRBV9 and TRBJ2-2): DSGVTQTPKHLITATGQRVTLRCSPRSGDLSVYWYQQSLDQGLQFLIQYYNGEERAKGNILERFSAQQFPDLHSELNLSSLELGDSALYFCASSAIVNTGELFFGEGSRLTVL.

The V and J genes are TRBV2 and TRBJ1-2, with no clear D. The CDR3 sequence is 15 residues long. V was cut by 6 bases and J by 0 bases, with 14 bases left in between. Germline assignment: CDR1 SNHLY and CDR2 FYNNEI. The CDR3 DNA is TGTGCCAGCAGGAGGCAACAGAATACTAACTATGGCTACACCTTC. This translates into CASRRQQNTNYGYTF.

This clone was found once. The rearrangement links TRBV7-9 to TRBJ2-7, with a weak D call TRBD1 (6 bases). The CDR3 runs to 15 residues. Trimming shortened V by 7 bases and J by 2 bases, and 18 bases separated the two germline ends. The germline gives CDR1 SEHNR, CDR2 FQNEAQ (reference sequence). CDR3 nucleotides: TGTGCCAGCATCCTTGGCGCCGGGACAACCTACGAGCAGTACTTC. It codes for CASILGAGTTYEQYF. Using reference TRBV7-9 and TRBJ2-7 for the parts outside the CDR3, the full variable domain is DTGVSQNPRHKITKRGQNVTFRCDPISEHNRLYWYRQTLGQGPEFLTYFQNEAQLEKSRLLSDRFSAERPKGSFSTLEIQRTEQGDSAMYLCASILGAGTTYEQYFGPGTRLTVT.

The chain has TRBV7-9 and TRBJ1-4; possibly TRBD1 for D (6 bases). Germline V lookup: CDR1 SEHNR, CDR2 FQNEAQ (reference sequence). This CDR3 contains 14 residues. Between the trimmed V and J ends, which lost 2 bases and 2 bases, there was a span of 6 bases. Written as DNA, the CDR3 is TGTGCCAGCAGCTTACAGGGGACTAATGAAAAACTGTTTTTT. Amino acids: CASSLQGTNEKLFF.

This clone showed up just a few times. The genes are TRBV5-1 and TRBJ1-6, with D hard to call. Trimming removed 0 bases from V and 0 bases from J, with 13 bases in between. The CDR3 runs to 18 residues. Germline assignment: CDR1 SGHRS and CDR2 YFSETQ. The CDR3 region is CASSLDPNPSSYNSPLHF. As DNA, the CDR3 is TGCGCCAGCAGCTTGGACCCCAATCCTAGCTCCTATAATTCACCCCTCCACTTT.